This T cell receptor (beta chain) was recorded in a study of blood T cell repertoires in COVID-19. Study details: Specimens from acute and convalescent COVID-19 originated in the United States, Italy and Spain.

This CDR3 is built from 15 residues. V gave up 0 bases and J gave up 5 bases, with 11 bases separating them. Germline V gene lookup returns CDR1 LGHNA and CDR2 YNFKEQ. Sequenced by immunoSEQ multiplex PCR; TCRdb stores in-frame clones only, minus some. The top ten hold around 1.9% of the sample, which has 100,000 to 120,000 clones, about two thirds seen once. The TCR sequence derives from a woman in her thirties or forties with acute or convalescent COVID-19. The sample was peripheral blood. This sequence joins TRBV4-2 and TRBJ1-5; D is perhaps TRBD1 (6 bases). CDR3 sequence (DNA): TGTGCCAGCAGCCAAGACAGGGGATCGGATCAGCCCCAGCATTTT. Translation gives CASSQDRGSDQPQHF.